What follows describes a single TCR beta chain. Sequencing was performed with immunoSEQ multiplex PCR; in TCRdb, only in-frame clones are kept and a portion is missing. This sample has some 8,700 clones, with 31% found just once. The data were taken from a study of graft-versus-host responses after intestinal transplantation. About the study: Multivisceral, liver-intestinal, or isolated intestinal transplants were performed in recipients. Anti-thymocyte globulin induction, then tacrolimus and steroids for around 3 years, went to all recipients.

The CDR3 sequence is 16 residues long. Germline lookup yields CDR1 SGDLS and CDR2 YYNGEE. V was cut by 0 bases and J by 4 bases, with 16 bases left in between. The source was alloreactive CD4+ T cells from a mixed lymphocyte reaction culture, collected before intestinal transplant. Subset reported: CFSE-low proliferating T cells sorted from approximately 6-day pre-transplant mixed lymphocyte reaction (GvH or HvG direction). V gene TRBV9 combines with J gene TRBJ2-5; the D gene is possibly TRBD1 (5 bases). This TCR was recovered from a human patient who received an intestinal transplant. The CDR3 DNA is TGTGCCAGCAGCGTAGCCCCTCACGAAAGGGGAGAGACCCAGTACTTC. This encodes CASSVAPHERGETQYF.